This T cell receptor beta chain originates from a study of identical twins. Turning to this clonotype: What it binds is unknown.

Template switching added a universal primer binding site, and final cDNA carried unique molecular identifiers. Using its own MiXCR run on the 5' RACE reads, TCRdb lists one record per CDR3 protein. The sample has roughly 250,000 distinct CDR3 sequences, more than 13% seen once. CDR1 and CDR2 (germline): DFQATT, SNEGSKA (reference sequence). The CDR3 extends over 14 amino acids. Unmatched junction bases numbered 5, after V lost 5 bases and J lost 4 bases. Study-level results: The study drew conclusions from cross-sectional statistical analysis, not from following the same donors. A partial confounding effect on zero-insertion analyses could come from invariant MAIT and iNKT cells. Memory repertoires lacked the insertion deficit that abundant cord blood beta clonotypes showed.

Sequencing used memory (CD45RO+) T cells sorted from blood. The V call is TRBV20-1, the J call TRBJ1-6; TRBD1 matches at 7 bases. This sequence originates from a woman aged 18-29 years in good health. The CDR3 nucleotides are TGCAGTGCTGCGTACAGGGGTTATAATTCACCCCTCCACTTT. It is translated as CSAAYRGYNSPLHF.